This passage covers 12 T cell receptor beta chains from one sample sequenced in a study of beta chain features in type 1 diabetes. Their recognized antigens are unknown. Expressed TCRB transcripts were sequenced, since all the RNA that had been isolated was reverse transcribed. TCRdb's table, derived via immunoSEQ multiplex PCR, lists solely in-frame clones and lacks some. Among nearly 700,000 clones listed, 13% were seen once. Study results and caveats: Type 1 diabetes patients showed a moderate but significant shortening of TCRB CDR3s in all four CD4+ subsets.

The sample comprised naive CD4+ T cells from blood. Every receptor here comes from a man aged 18 to 29 with type 1 diabetes.

The J gene is TRBJ1-3, the V gene TRBV29-1; D is unclear. Deletions cut 7 bases from V and 1 base from J, with 5 bases between. Germline V gives CDR1 SQVTM, CDR2 ANQGSEA. The CDR3 runs to 11 residues. CDR3 protein: CSAPSGNTIYF. In DNA form, the CDR3 reads TGCAGCGCTCCATCTGGAAACACCATATATTTT. The full variable domain, in which reference TRBV29-1 and TRBJ1-3 provide the parts outside the CDR3, is SAVISQKPSRDICQRGTSLTIQCQVDSQVTMMFWYRQQPGQSLTLIATANQGSEATYESGFVIDKFPISRPNLTFSTLTVSNMSPEDSSIYLCSAPSGNTIYFGEGSWLTVV.

This clone was counted a few times. The chain employs TRBV30 and TRBJ2-3; the D gene is possibly TRBD2 (6 bases). The germline V gene encodes CDR1 GTSNPN and CDR2 SVGIG (reference sequence). The CDR3 is made up of 13 amino acids. The ends were cut back, 1 base at V and 4 bases at J, with 9 bases in the middle. The CDR3 reads CAWSAGLADTQYF. The CDR3 DNA follows: TGTGCCTGGAGTGCGGGACTTGCAGATACGCAGTATTTT.

This clone occurred a few times. The chain uses TRBV27 and TRBJ1-2, with D possibly being TRBD1 (6 bases). The germline gives CDR1 MNHEY, CDR2 SMNVEV (reference sequence). CDR3 length: 14 amino acids. Trimming stripped 5 bases from V and 6 bases from J, with 16 bases between. The CDR3 DNA sequence: TGTGCCAGCAGTCCCCGAGGGGGTTCAAATGGCTACACCTTC. The encoded protein is CASSPRGGSNGYTF.

The genes are TRBV28 and TRBJ1-5, with 7 bases lining up with TRBD1. The CDR3 extends over 15 amino acids. Per the germline V gene, CDR1 is MDHEN and CDR2 is SYDVKM. V dropped 7 bases and J dropped 0; count of bases not matched to a gene: 6. Here the CDR3 reads CASTQGVTSNQPQHF. CDR3 DNA sequence: TGTGCCAGCACTCAGGGGGTTACTAGCAATCAGCCCCAGCATTTT.

V and J are TRBV30 and TRBJ1-1, with D tentatively TRBD1 (6 bases). This CDR3 has 15 amino acids. Trimming left V 2 bases short and J 6 bases short, with 19 bases between. Germline loops: CDR1 GTSNPN, CDR2 SVGIG (reference sequence). In DNA form, the CDR3 reads TGTGCCTGGAGTCCCCGTTTGGGGGGCGGGGCTGAAGCTTTCTTT. Translating gives CAWSPRLGGGAEAFF.

In its sample, this clone was seen a few times. The chain links TRBV5-6 to TRBJ1-6; D is perhaps TRBD1 (5 bases). The CDR3 loop spans 13 amino acids. The V gene's germline CDR1 is SGHDT and CDR2 YYEEEE. V lost 4 bases to trimming and J lost 8 bases, with 10 bases between them. CDR3 sequence (DNA): TGTGCCAGCAGCCCCGACAGTGATTCACCCCTCCACTTT. Its translation is CASSPDSDSPLHF.

This clone showed up just a few times. This chain uses TRBV14 with TRBJ1-6; perhaps TRBD1 as D (5 bases). The germline V gene has CDR1 SGHDN and CDR2 FVKESK. This CDR3 spans 12 amino acids. Trimming pared 6 bases from V and 14 bases from J, leaving 14 bases between. CDR3 amino acids: CASSLGVWSLHF. DNA of the CDR3: TGTGCCAGCAGTCTAGGGGTCTGGTCCCTCCACTTT. Variable domain in full (rest from reference TRBV14 and TRBJ1-6): EAGVTQFPSHSVIEKGQTVTLRCDPISGHDNLYWYRRVMGKEIKFLLHFVKESKQDESGMPNNRFLAERTGGTYSTLKVQPAELEDSGVYFCASSLGVWSLHFGNGTRLTVT.

J is TRBJ2-5 and V is TRBV2, with 7 bases matching TRBD2. The J call may be wrong; the DNA end is better matched by TRBJ2-7. Germline assignment: CDR1 SNHLY and CDR2 FYNNEI. The CDR3 has 15 amino acids. CDR3 amino acids: CASSRDYQSTYEQYF. Here the CDR3 DNA reads TGTGCCAGCAGTCGGGACTACCAATCGACCTACGAGCAGTACTTC.

The gene calls are TRBV25-1 and TRBJ1-1; maybe TRBD1 (6 bases). V was trimmed by 6 bases and J by 7 bases, leaving 12 bases between them. Germline CDR1 is MGHDK and CDR2 is SYGVNS. This CDR3 has 12 residues. The CDR3 DNA follows: TGTGCCAGCAGGAGGGGGGGCATTGAAGCTTTCTTT. Its protein is CASRRGGIEAFF.

This clone was observed a few times. The gene calls are TRBV7-3 and TRBJ1-1; a possible D gene is TRBD1 (5 bases). V lost 1 base and J lost 0, with 12 bases in between. CDR1 is SGHTA, CDR2 FQGTGA, per germline. The CDR3 is made up of 16 amino acids. DNA for the CDR3: TGTGCCAGCAGCTTAAATCCAGGGAGTATGAACACTGAAGCTTTCTTT. It translates to CASSLNPGSMNTEAFF.

The V and J genes are TRBV5-1 and TRBJ2-1; a weak D match, TRBD2 (5 bases). The V end lost 0 bases, the J end lost 10 bases, and 17 bases lay between the germline ends. CDR1 is SGHRS, CDR2 YFSETQ, per germline. The CDR3 spans 15 residues. DNA for the CDR3: TGCGCCAGCAGCTTGGCGGCGGGCACGAGCTTAGAGCAGTTCTTC. Protein: CASSLAAGTSLEQFF.

The V gene is TRBV30, the J gene TRBJ2-5, with 10 bases lining up with TRBD1. Germline lookup yields CDR1 GTSNPN and CDR2 SVGIG (reference sequence). V shed 0 bases and J 7 bases; nucleotides not matched to a gene: 2. The CDR3 length is 13 residues. CDR3 amino acids: CAWSVGQGGTQYF. In DNA form, the CDR3 reads TGTGCCTGGAGTGTCGGACAGGGGGGGACCCAGTACTTC.